This passage covers 13 T cell receptor beta chains from one sample sequenced in a study of blood T cell repertoires in COVID-19. Sequenced by immunoSEQ multiplex PCR; TCRdb stores in-frame clones only, minus some. The table lists more than 50,000 clones, about nine tenths of them singletons. Sequencing used peripheral blood. These receptors all stem from a middle-aged woman with active COVID-19.

This clone was seen once. V is TRBV7-7 and J is TRBJ2-2; a possible D gene is TRBD1 (6 bases). CDR3 length: 16 residues. Germline CDR1 and CDR2: SSHAT and FNYEAQ (reference sequence). Trimming took 5 bases from V and 6 from J, leaving 19 bases between them. CDR3 DNA sequence: TGTGCCAGCAGCCCCACCGGGACAAAGGACGCCGGGGAGCTGTTTTTT. Its protein is CASSPTGTKDAGELFF.

V and J are TRBV19 and TRBJ2-3; D is perhaps TRBD2 (6 bases). Per germline, CDR1 LNHDA and CDR2 SQIVND (reference sequence). Trimming removed 3 bases from V and 1 base from J, with 8 bases in between. The CDR3 sequence is 14 residues long. The CDR3 is CASSMGLGTDTQYF. The DNA of the CDR3 is TGTGCCAGTAGTATGGGACTCGGCACAGATACGCAGTATTTT. The whole variable domain, remainder taken from reference TRBV19 and TRBJ2-3, is DGGITQSPKYLFRKEGQNVTLSCEQNLNHDAMYWYRQDPGQGLRLIYYSQIVNDFQKGDIAEGYSVSREKKESFPLTVTSAQKNPTAFYLCASSMGLGTDTQYFGPGTRLTVL.

This clone has just a few counts. This chain joins TRBV3-1 (or the pseudogene TRBV3-2) and TRBJ2-4; TRBD1 matches at 8 bases. Germline CDR1 reads LGHDT; CDR2 reads YNNKEL (reference sequence). The CDR3 sequence is 15 residues long. The trim removed 4 bases at V and 8 bases at J, leaving 10 bases unmatched. CDR3 coding DNA: TGTGCCAGCAGCCCTAGACAGGGGCCGGCGGACATTCAGTACTTC. The encoded protein is CASSPRQGPADIQYF.

The V gene is TRBV5-1, the J gene TRBJ1-6, with D perhaps matching TRBD1 (6 bases). This CDR3 is built from 16 residues. V lost 0 bases and J 5 bases, leaving 12 bases between the germline ends. Germline values: CDR1 SGHRS, CDR2 YFSETQ. The CDR3 reads CASSLGAGENNSPLHF. The DNA of the CDR3 is TGCGCCAGCAGCTTGGGGGCAGGGGAAAATAATTCACCCCTCCACTTT.

As for this clone: The germline gene is not matched at one end of the junction; a read error may be the cause. This rearrangement joins TRBV11-3 to TRBJ2-7; TRBD1 is a possible D gene (5 bases). The CDR3 contains 11 residues. CDR1 is SGHNT, CDR2 YENEEA, per germline. In DNA form, the CDR3 reads TGTGCCAGCAGCCAAAGGGGCCGTGTAGGCTTC. Translation gives CASSQRGRVGF.

This chain links TRBV19 with TRBJ2-3; 10 bases match TRBD2. V shed 4 bases, J shed 0 bases, and the junction held 4 bases outside the gene matches. CDR3 size: 16 residues. CDR1 and CDR2 from the germline V gene are LNHDA and SQIVND (reference sequence). CDR3 nucleotide sequence: TGTGCCAGTAGTAAAACTAGCGGGGCTAGCACAGATACGCAGTATTTT. Protein product: CASSKTSGASTDTQYF.

This chain joins TRBV7-8 and TRBJ1-6, with a tentative D call TRBD1 (6 bases). CDR1 is SGHVS and CDR2 is FQNEAQ in the germline V gene. V was pared by 1 base and J by 1 base, with 17 bases between. The CDR3 consists of 19 residues. CDR3 coding DNA: TGTGCCAGCAGCTTAGTTCCCGGTGGCCAGGGGTCCTATAATTCACCCCTCCACTTT. It is translated as CASSLVPGGQGSYNSPLHF.

This chain joins TRBV5-1 and TRBJ2-2; unclear D gene. The CDR3 spans 14 residues. Germline loops: CDR1 SGHRS, CDR2 YFSETQ. The V end lost 1 base, the J end lost 0 bases, and 4 bases lay between the germline ends. CDR3 loop: CASSLRPNTGELFF. In DNA form, the CDR3 reads TGCGCCAGCAGCTTGCGTCCGAACACCGGGGAGCTGTTTTTT.

V gene TRBV7-2 combines with J gene TRBJ1-1, with TRBD1 matching 7 bases. The CDR3 consists of 16 residues. Germline values: CDR1 SGHTA, CDR2 FQGNSA. The V segment lost 5 bases and the J segment 5 bases; nucleotides outside the gene matches: 14. The CDR3 sequence: CASSQMLARGATEAFF. DNA for the CDR3: TGTGCCAGCAGCCAAATGTTGGCCAGGGGGGCTACTGAAGCTTTCTTT.

This clone is labeled medium-sized. This chain joins TRBV5-4 and TRBJ2-1; no definite D call. Germline V lookup: CDR1 SGHNT, CDR2 YYREEE (reference sequence). The length of the CDR3 is 12 residues. V was trimmed by 0 bases and J by 9 bases, leaving 7 bases between them. The chain's CDR3 is CASSLDAAEQFF. CDR3 in DNA: TGTGCCAGCAGCTTGGATGCGGCTGAGCAGTTCTTC. Full variable domain (missing parts from reference TRBV5-4 and TRBJ2-1): ETGVTQSPTHLIKTRGQQVTLRCSSQSGHNTVSWYQQALGQGPQFIFQYYREEENGRGNFPPRFSGLQFPNYSSELNVNALELDDSALYLCASSLDAAEQFFGPGTRLTVL.

The chain employs TRBV2 and TRBJ2-3; TRBD2 matches 8 bases. Unmatched junction bases numbered 6, after V lost 2 bases and J lost 5 bases. The CDR3 extends over 15 amino acids. Looked up from germline, CDR1 is SNHLY and CDR2 is FYNNEI. This chain's CDR3 is CASSERRGDVDTQYF. The CDR3 DNA sequence: TGTGCCAGCAGTGAAAGGCGGGGGGACGTAGATACGCAGTATTTT.

This chain links TRBV3-1 (or the pseudogene TRBV3-2) with TRBJ2-5; D may be TRBD2 (6 bases). CDR3 length: 16 amino acids. CDR1 and CDR2 from the germline V gene are LGHDT and YNNKEL (reference sequence). The V end lost 0 bases, the J end lost 2 bases, and 13 bases lay between the germline ends. CDR3 DNA sequence: TGTGCCAGCAGCCAAGAACGGCGGGGCGGTCAAGAGACCCAGTACTTC. It specifies CASSQERRGGQETQYF.

The gene calls are TRBV3-1 (or the pseudogene TRBV3-2) and TRBJ1-6; possible D gene TRBD1, 5 bases. Trimming pared 4 bases from V and 6 bases from J, leaving 10 bases between. Per the germline V gene, CDR1 is LGHDT and CDR2 is YNNKEL (reference sequence). This CDR3 is 14 amino acids long. The DNA for the CDR3 is TGTGCCAGCAGCCTCAGGGATTCTAATTCACCCCTCCACTTT. Amino acids: CASSLRDSNSPLHF.